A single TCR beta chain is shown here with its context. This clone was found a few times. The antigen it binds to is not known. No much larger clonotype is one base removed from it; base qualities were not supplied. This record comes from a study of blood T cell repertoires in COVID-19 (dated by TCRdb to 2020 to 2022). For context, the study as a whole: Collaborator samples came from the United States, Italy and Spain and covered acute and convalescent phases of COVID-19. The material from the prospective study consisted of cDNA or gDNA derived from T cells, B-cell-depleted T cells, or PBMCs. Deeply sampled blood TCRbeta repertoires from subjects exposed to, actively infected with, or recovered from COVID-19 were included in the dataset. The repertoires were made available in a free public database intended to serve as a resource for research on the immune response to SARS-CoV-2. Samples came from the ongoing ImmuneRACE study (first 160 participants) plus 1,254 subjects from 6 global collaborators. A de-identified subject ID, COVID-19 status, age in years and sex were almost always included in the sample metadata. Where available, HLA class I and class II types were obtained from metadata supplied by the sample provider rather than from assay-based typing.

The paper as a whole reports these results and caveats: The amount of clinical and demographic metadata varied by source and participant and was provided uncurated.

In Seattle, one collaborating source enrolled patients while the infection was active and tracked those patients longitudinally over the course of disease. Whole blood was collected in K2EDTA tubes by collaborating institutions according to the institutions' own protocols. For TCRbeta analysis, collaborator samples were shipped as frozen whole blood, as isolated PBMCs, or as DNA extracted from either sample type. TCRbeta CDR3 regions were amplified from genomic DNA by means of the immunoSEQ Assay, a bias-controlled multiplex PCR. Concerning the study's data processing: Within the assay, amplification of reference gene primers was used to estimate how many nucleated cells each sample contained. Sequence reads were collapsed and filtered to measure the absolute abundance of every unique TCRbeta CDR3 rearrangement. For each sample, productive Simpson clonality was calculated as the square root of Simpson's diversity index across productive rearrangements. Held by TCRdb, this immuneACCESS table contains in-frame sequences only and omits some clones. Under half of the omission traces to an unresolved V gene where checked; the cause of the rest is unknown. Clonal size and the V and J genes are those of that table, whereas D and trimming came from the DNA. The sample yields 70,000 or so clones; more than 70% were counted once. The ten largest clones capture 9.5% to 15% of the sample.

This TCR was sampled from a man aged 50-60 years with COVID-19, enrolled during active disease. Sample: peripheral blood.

CDR3 sequence: CASSYRGGLYEQFF. The base sequence is TGTGCCAGCAGTTACAGGGGAGGATTGTATGAGCAGTTCTTC. In this chain, TRBV6-5 is recombined with TRBJ2-1, with TRBD2 perhaps the D gene, on 6 matching bases. The CDR3 contains 14 residues, cysteine and phenylalanine counted. Here the CDR3 DNA is all that survives: 42 bases in frame from base 1. The germline V gene sets CDR1 to MNHEY and CDR2 to SVGAGI. The junction carries 13 bases between V and J, which are trimmed by 2 bases and 8 bases respectively.